This T cell receptor beta chain was recovered during a study of regulatory T cells. Study-wide points: Hydrophobic residues at CDR3 positions 6 and 7 were enriched in conventional CD4+ T cells of CD3G-deficient patients.

The CDR3 has 13 residues. Germline-derived CDR1 and CDR2 are MNHNS and SASEGT. Trimming cost V 3 bases and J 6 bases, with 10 bases left between them. A note on this clone: The antigen is not known.

Primers: 52 TRBV forward and 13 TRBJ reverse. Here immunoSEQ multiplex PCR was the method, and the copy in TCRdb shows in-frame clones only, minus some. This sample has 30,000 to 40,000 clones, with approximately 93% found just once. The rearrangement links TRBV6-1 to TRBJ2-3; TRBD2 is a possible D gene (6 bases). This TCR was sampled from a child younger than 10 with CD3G deficiency. The sequenced sample consisted of conventional CD4+ T cells sorted from blood. CDR3 in amino acids: CASSEMGLDTQYF. The CDR3 nucleotides read TGTGCCAGCAGTGAGATGGGACTCGATACGCAGTATTTT.